These T cell receptor beta chains were read from a single sample in a study of PD-L1 blockade in urothelial cancer. The repertoire was sequenced with immunoSEQ multiplex PCR; TCRdb's copy has only in-frame clones and lacks some. The table shows tens of thousands of clones, with nearly 90% occurring only once. The sample here was PBMCs, taken around atezolizumab (anti-PD-L1) treatment. Receptor source: a man aged 55 to 70 with urothelial cancer. Both conserved end residues are trimmed from each CDR3. The order of the fields is clone size, V gene, J gene, CDR3 protein. Rows may omit the clone size; those that give it use once, few, many or a size class.

clone_size: once; v_call: TRBV7-3; j_call: TRBJ2-5; cdr3_aa: ASSFTGGETQY
clone_size: NA; v_call: TRBV7-3; j_call: TRBJ1-1; cdr3_aa: ASSPVGGGGLQGEAF
clone_size: NA; v_call: TRBV28; j_call: TRBJ2-5; cdr3_aa: ASFERGGRETQY
clone_size: once; v_call: TRBV7-8; j_call: TRBJ2-2; cdr3_aa: ASSFTSGGGHLINTGELF
clone_size: NA; v_call: TRBV9; j_call: TRBJ2-1; cdr3_aa: ASSVSGTSANEQF
clone_size: NA; v_call: TRBV6-4; j_call: TRBJ2-7; cdr3_aa: ASSPQGGSSYEQY
clone_size: NA; v_call: TRBV25-1; j_call: TRBJ2-7; cdr3_aa: ASSQGYTFYEQY
clone_size: NA; v_call: TRBV7-9; j_call: TRBJ2-1; cdr3_aa: ASSLGWGQDENNEQF
clone_size: NA; v_call: TRBV5-6; j_call: TRBJ2-1; cdr3_aa: ASSVVTGGERF
clone_size: NA; v_call: TRBV2; j_call: TRBJ2-1; cdr3_aa: ASTGTSGRVEQF
clone_size: NA; v_call: TRBV9; j_call: TRBJ1-1; cdr3_aa: ASSSKTGHTEAF
clone_size: NA; v_call: TRBV11-2; j_call: TRBJ2-1; cdr3_aa: ASSLGRERGHNEQF
clone_size: NA; v_call: TRBV7-9; j_call: TRBJ2-3; cdr3_aa: ASSLVRSGLEY
clone_size: once; v_call: TRBV4-2; j_call: TRBJ2-2; cdr3_aa: ASSQDRGQSGELF
clone_size: NA; v_call: TRBV7-3; j_call: TRBJ2-2; cdr3_aa: ASSSRGGGGNTGELF
clone_size: NA; v_call: TRBV6-5; j_call: TRBJ2-2; cdr3_aa: ASSRTSGNTGELF
clone_size: NA; v_call: TRBV9; j_call: TRBJ2-3; cdr3_aa: ASSNAKRNTDTQY
clone_size: NA; v_call: TRBV16; j_call: TRBJ2-5; cdr3_aa: ASSQVVSGETQY
clone_size: NA; v_call: TRBV4-2; j_call: TRBJ2-1; cdr3_aa: ASSQDRGSGGSGNEQF
clone_size: NA; v_call: TRBV14; j_call: TRBJ2-5; cdr3_aa: ASSPTSTGLPAWQY
clone_size: NA; v_call: TRBV7-9; j_call: TRBJ2-7; cdr3_aa: ASSSATSGSYEQY
clone_size: NA; v_call: TRBV9; j_call: TRBJ2-3; cdr3_aa: ASSPGGRDLTDTQY
clone_size: NA; v_call: TRBV27; j_call: TRBJ2-3; cdr3_aa: ASSTKLAGGPDTQY
clone_size: NA; v_call: TRBV7-8; j_call: TRBJ1-6; cdr3_aa: ASSSDRLNSPLH
clone_size: NA; v_call: TRBV5-6; j_call: TRBJ2-1; cdr3_aa: ASSFTGANLYNEQF
clone_size: NA; v_call: TRBV7-2; j_call: TRBJ1-1; cdr3_aa: ASSLAWGVNTEAF
clone_size: few; v_call: TRBV7-9; j_call: TRBJ1-6; cdr3_aa: ASSLDGQTPLH
clone_size: NA; v_call: TRBV5-1; j_call: TRBJ2-5; cdr3_aa: ASSLARGSEQETQY
clone_size: once; v_call: TRBV15; j_call: TRBJ2-7; cdr3_aa: ATRNELSTGTHYEQY
clone_size: NA; v_call: TRBV18; j_call: TRBJ2-3; cdr3_aa: ASSPAGVSTDTQY
clone_size: NA; v_call: TRBV7-2; j_call: TRBJ2-1; cdr3_aa: ASSFFAGGGSFSEQF
clone_size: NA; v_call: TRBV28; j_call: TRBJ2-3; cdr3_aa: ASSRTRGRAGTDTQY
clone_size: few; v_call: TRBV30; j_call: TRBJ1-6; cdr3_aa: AWSETGFSSPLH
clone_size: once; v_call: TRBV5-1; j_call: TRBJ2-3; cdr3_aa: ASSLSSLRSGTDTQY
clone_size: few; v_call: TRBV6-5; j_call: TRBJ1-2; cdr3_aa: ASSYSITGFFNGYT
clone_size: NA; v_call: TRBV7-9; j_call: TRBJ1-6; cdr3_aa: ASSHSGDRGKSPLH
clone_size: NA; v_call: TRBV7-2; j_call: TRBJ1-1; cdr3_aa: ASSRGGYRMNTEAF
clone_size: NA; v_call: TRBV20-1; j_call: TRBJ2-7; cdr3_aa: SPGQGDEQY
clone_size: NA; v_call: TRBV6-1; j_call: TRBJ2-7; cdr3_aa: ASSFTESYEQY
clone_size: NA; v_call: TRBV7-2; j_call: TRBJ1-1; cdr3_aa: ASSSQGTEAF
clone_size: NA; v_call: TRBV5-1; j_call: TRBJ2-1; cdr3_aa: ASSLGLVTYNEQF
clone_size: NA; v_call: TRBV18; j_call: TRBJ2-3; cdr3_aa: ASSPALSTDTQY
clone_size: NA; v_call: TRBV18; j_call: TRBJ2-6; cdr3_aa: ASSPPSSGANVLT
clone_size: NA; v_call: TRBV19; j_call: TRBJ1-6; cdr3_aa: ASNPRQNSPLH
clone_size: NA; v_call: TRBV28; j_call: TRBJ2-7; cdr3_aa: ASSLEAGYEQY
clone_size: NA; v_call: TRBV30; j_call: TRBJ1-6; cdr3_aa: AWVAGGMAYNSPLH
clone_size: NA; v_call: TRBV5-1; j_call: TRBJ2-7; cdr3_aa: ASRIAGAELYEQY
clone_size: NA; v_call: TRBV7-8; j_call: TRBJ2-1; cdr3_aa: ASSLAGSHEQF
clone_size: NA; v_call: TRBV27; j_call: TRBJ2-3; cdr3_aa: ASSQIGAGPTDTQY
clone_size: NA; v_call: TRBV2; j_call: TRBJ2-1; cdr3_aa: ASSDGGGRAYNEQF
clone_size: few; v_call: TRBV13; j_call: TRBJ2-3; cdr3_aa: ASSLSSGGASDTQY
clone_size: NA; v_call: TRBV4-3; j_call: TRBJ1-2; cdr3_aa: ASSPGQGGYGYT
clone_size: NA; v_call: TRBV15; j_call: TRBJ1-5; cdr3_aa: ATSRPQGYQPQH
clone_size: NA; v_call: TRBV18; j_call: TRBJ2-7; cdr3_aa: ASSPPGGEQY
clone_size: once; v_call: TRBV9; j_call: TRBJ2-7; cdr3_aa: ASTPTTEGSEQY
clone_size: NA; v_call: TRBV4-3; j_call: TRBJ1-3; cdr3_aa: ASSQDKTASGNTIY
clone_size: NA; v_call: TRBV6-1; j_call: TRBJ1-2; cdr3_aa: ASSQDRAGYGYT
clone_size: NA; v_call: TRBV19; j_call: TRBJ2-1; cdr3_aa: ASSTSGRLLTEQF
clone_size: NA; v_call: TRBV29-1; j_call: TRBJ2-3; cdr3_aa: SVVIAGGRDTQY
clone_size: NA; v_call: TRBV9; j_call: TRBJ2-5; cdr3_aa: ASSVGSVYQETQY